What follows describes a single T cell receptor (beta chain). The data originate from a study of blood T cell repertoires in COVID-19. Study-wide background: COVID-19 samples from acute and convalescent phases originated in the United States, Italy and Spain. PBMCs, B-cell-depleted T cells, or T cells provided the cDNA or gDNA that made up the material.

In the source study's methods: Counts of nucleated cells, estimated from reference gene primer amplification, were obtained. Libraries were prepared by immunoSEQ multiplex PCR; TCRdb keeps only in-frame clonotypes and omits some of them. That table supplies the V and J calls and clone size; D and trimming were determined from the DNA. Found here are approximately 46,000 clones, roughly nine tenths of them singletons; the top ten hold 6.4%. The germline V gene encodes CDR1 MNHEY and CDR2 SVGEGT. The CDR3 consists of 15 residues. The V gene lost 6 bases and the J gene lost 5 bases, with 19 bases spanning the gap.

This receptor was identified in a man between 65 and 79 years old with active COVID-19. V gene TRBV6-2 or TRBV6-3 combines with J gene TRBJ2-5; D possibly corresponds to TRBD2 (6 bases). Sequenced material: peripheral blood. The CDR3 reads CASSVGGGTWETQYF. For the CDR3, the DNA is TGTGCCAGCAGCGTCGGTGGGGGGACCTGGGAGACCCAGTACTTC.